These T cell receptor beta chains were read from a single sample in a study of OX40 agonist ivuxolimab in advanced cancers. Using immunoSEQ multiplex PCR, the repertoire was profiled, and TCRdb retains in-frame clones only, with some absent. The sample gives 50,000 to 65,000 clones, roughly 89% of which show up once; about 0.66% is in the top ten. The sequencing used CD4+ or CD8+ T cells sorted from blood, collected in a trial of the OX40 agonist ivuxolimab. These receptor sequences come from an adult with an advanced solid tumor such as melanoma, head and neck, liver or kidney cancer. The CDR3 runs from the conserved cysteine through the conserved F or W. The D gene is left open where the match is weak. Only part of the rows carry a size: once, few, many, or a class if the clone is expanded.

cdr3_nt: TGTGCCAGCAGCAGAGATCAGGACTACGAGCAGTACTTC
cdr3_aa: CASSRDQDYEQYF
j_call: TRBJ2-7
clone_size: NA
v_call: TRBV6-5
d_call: NA

cdr3_nt: TGTGCCAGCAGTCACCGCGGGCAGAACACTGAAGCTTTCTTT
cdr3_aa: CASSHRGQNTEAFF
j_call: TRBJ1-1
clone_size: NA
v_call: TRBV7-2
d_call: NA

cdr3_nt: TGTGCCAGCAGCCAAGATCAGGGAGTCTCTGGAAACACCATATATTTT
cdr3_aa: CASSQDQGVSGNTIYF
j_call: TRBJ1-3
clone_size: NA
v_call: TRBV14
d_call: NA

cdr3_nt: TGCGCCAGCAGCTTGGCCCAGGGAGCGGCTTTCTTT
cdr3_aa: CASSLAQGAAFF
j_call: TRBJ1-1
clone_size: NA
v_call: TRBV5-1
d_call: NA

cdr3_nt: TGTGCCAGCAGGGGGATTCAAAGCACAGATACGCAGTATTTT
cdr3_aa: CASRGIQSTDTQYF
j_call: TRBJ2-3
clone_size: NA
v_call: TRBV6-1
d_call: NA

cdr3_nt: TGTGCCAGCAGCTTAAAAGGCCGAGGGCACACAGATACGCAGTATTTT
cdr3_aa: CASSLKGRGHTDTQYF
j_call: TRBJ2-3
clone_size: NA
v_call: TRBV7-3
d_call: NA

cdr3_nt: TGTGCCAGCAGCGTAGGTCCCCCAGGAGAGCAGTACTTC
cdr3_aa: CASSVGPPGEQYF
j_call: TRBJ2-7
clone_size: few
v_call: TRBV9
d_call: NA

cdr3_nt: TGTGCCAGCAGTTCCCTGAGGAGGATGAACACTGAAGCTTTCTTT
cdr3_aa: CASSSLRRMNTEAFF
j_call: TRBJ1-1
clone_size: few
v_call: TRBV28
d_call: NA

cdr3_nt: TGTGCCAGTAGTATTTCCAGTCCTAGCACAGATACGCAGTATTTT
cdr3_aa: CASSISSPSTDTQYF
j_call: TRBJ2-3
clone_size: NA
v_call: TRBV19
d_call: NA

cdr3_nt: TGTGCCTCCTCGACGGACCAAGAGACCCAGTACTTC
cdr3_aa: CASSTDQETQYF
j_call: TRBJ2-5
clone_size: NA
v_call: TRBV6-1
d_call: NA

cdr3_nt: TGTGCCAGCAGCTCGGGACTAGCGGCGTACCAAGAGACCCAGTACTTC
cdr3_aa: CASSSGLAAYQETQYF
j_call: TRBJ2-5
clone_size: NA
v_call: TRBV5-4
d_call: TRBD2

cdr3_nt: TGTGCCAGCAGCCGAGGGGGGCTCTATGAAAAACTGTTTTTT
cdr3_aa: CASSRGGLYEKLFF
j_call: TRBJ1-4
clone_size: NA
v_call: TRBV27
d_call: NA

cdr3_nt: TGTGCCTGGAGTGTGGTGCTAGCGGGAGCCGGGGAGCTGTTTTTT
cdr3_aa: CAWSVVLAGAGELFF
j_call: TRBJ2-2
clone_size: few
v_call: TRBV30
d_call: TRBD2

cdr3_nt: TGCGCCAGCAGCTTAGGCGGACAGGGAGAGCAGTTCTTC
cdr3_aa: CASSLGGQGEQFF
j_call: TRBJ2-1
clone_size: few
v_call: TRBV5-1
d_call: TRBD1

cdr3_nt: TGCGCCAGCAGCATGACTAGCGGGTCCAACACCGGGGAGCTGTTTTTT
cdr3_aa: CASSMTSGSNTGELFF
j_call: TRBJ2-2
clone_size: NA
v_call: TRBV5-1
d_call: TRBD2

cdr3_nt: TGTGCCAGCAGTTCGCGGACTAGCAGTGAGCAGTTCTTC
cdr3_aa: CASSSRTSSEQFF
j_call: TRBJ2-1
clone_size: NA
v_call: TRBV27
d_call: TRBD2

cdr3_nt: TGTGCCAGCAGCTTGGCGATAGCGGGAGGGAGCTCCTACGAGCAGTACTTC
cdr3_aa: CASSLAIAGGSSYEQYF
j_call: TRBJ2-7
clone_size: NA
v_call: TRBV5-4
d_call: TRBD2

cdr3_nt: TGCAGCGGGAGGACAGGGGATATATGGCAGACCCAGTACTTC
cdr3_aa: CSGRTGDIWQTQYF
j_call: TRBJ2-5
clone_size: NA
v_call: TRBV29-1
d_call: TRBD1

cdr3_nt: TGCGCCAGCAGTTCATTGGGCCCGGACGTTAACACTGAAGCTTTCTTT
cdr3_aa: CASSSLGPDVNTEAFF
j_call: TRBJ1-1
clone_size: NA
v_call: TRBV5-1
d_call: NA

cdr3_nt: TGTGCCAGCAGTTTCATAGGGCTAGCGCTGAACGAGCAGTACTTC
cdr3_aa: CASSFIGLALNEQYF
j_call: TRBJ2-7
clone_size: NA
v_call: TRBV28
d_call: NA

cdr3_nt: TGTGCCAGCAGGAGGGACGCCCAGACCGAGCAGTACTTC
cdr3_aa: CASRRDAQTEQYF
j_call: TRBJ2-7
clone_size: few
v_call: TRBV7-9
d_call: NA

cdr3_nt: TGTGCCAGCTCACGAATAGCGGGAGGGCTGTATGGGGCCAACGTCCTGACTTTC
cdr3_aa: CASSRIAGGLYGANVLTF
j_call: TRBJ2-6
clone_size: NA
v_call: TRBV9
d_call: TRBD2

cdr3_nt: TGTGCCAGTAGTAAGGGGCAGGGTAGCAATCAGCCCCAGCATTTT
cdr3_aa: CASSKGQGSNQPQHF
j_call: TRBJ1-5
clone_size: once
v_call: TRBV19
d_call: NA

cdr3_nt: TGTGCCAGCAGCTCCAGCTCGACAGGGAGAGGGACTGAAGCTTTCTTT
cdr3_aa: CASSSSSTGRGTEAFF
j_call: TRBJ1-1
clone_size: NA
v_call: TRBV7-2
d_call: TRBD1

cdr3_nt: TGTGCCAGTACGAACCCAATAGGCTCTGGGGCCAACGTCCTGACTTTC
cdr3_aa: CASTNPIGSGANVLTF
j_call: TRBJ2-6
clone_size: NA
v_call: TRBV19
d_call: NA

cdr3_nt: TGTGCCAGTAGGTCTCTAGCGGGAGGTTACAATGAGCAGTTCTTC
cdr3_aa: CASRSLAGGYNEQFF
j_call: TRBJ2-1
clone_size: NA
v_call: TRBV19
d_call: TRBD2

cdr3_nt: TGTGCCATTAAGGAGGGAGGGCCCGGCGGGGAGCTGTTTTTT
cdr3_aa: CAIKEGGPGGELFF
j_call: TRBJ2-2
clone_size: NA
v_call: TRBV10-3
d_call: TRBD2

cdr3_nt: TGCGCCAGCAGCTTGGAGAGGGGGACTGAAGCTTTCTTT
cdr3_aa: CASSLERGTEAFF
j_call: TRBJ1-1
clone_size: once
v_call: TRBV5-1
d_call: NA

cdr3_nt: TGTGCTAGCAGCTTAGCGGAGGAGGGGGAGCTGTTTTTT
cdr3_aa: CASSLAEEGELFF
j_call: TRBJ2-2
clone_size: NA
v_call: TRBV7-7
d_call: NA

cdr3_nt: TGCGCCAGCAGTGAGACAGGATCTGGAAACACCATATATTTT
cdr3_aa: CASSETGSGNTIYF
j_call: TRBJ1-3
clone_size: once
v_call: TRBV10-2
d_call: NA

cdr3_nt: TGCGCCAGCAGTGACGTCGAGGGAGCAGGTGAAAAACTGTTTTTT
cdr3_aa: CASSDVEGAGEKLFF
j_call: TRBJ1-4
clone_size: NA
v_call: TRBV10-2
d_call: NA